The 13 T cell receptor beta chains below were found in one sample sequenced in a study of technical replicates of blood from a few donors. Assay used: immunoSEQ multiplex PCR; TCRdb lists only in-frame clones, some missing. The sample has 60,000 or so clones, approximately 90% seen once. Sequenced: PBMCs. Source of these receptors: a human donor in good health. Some clones in this sample may be carry-over from other donors' samples.

The rearrangement uses TRBV27 and TRBJ2-2, with 8 bases identical to TRBD1. Looked up from germline, CDR1 is MNHEY and CDR2 is SMNVEV (reference sequence). The CDR3 is made up of 14 amino acids. CDR3 nucleotide sequence: TGTGTGACCGGGCAGGGGGCTTATCACGGGGAGCTGTTTTTT. This codes for CVTGQGAYHGELFF.

The V gene is TRBV7-8, the J gene TRBJ2-3, with 8 bases fitting TRBD2. The CDR3 runs 17 residues. CDR1 is SGHVS, CDR2 FQNEAQ, per germline. Germline trimming cut 2 bases from V and 0 bases from J; bases unmatched to any gene: 7. The CDR3 protein is CASSLSGGRRSTDTQYF. In nucleotides, the CDR3 is TGTGCCAGCAGCTTATCGGGAGGGCGTAGAAGCACAGATACGCAGTATTTT.

The gene calls are TRBV5-1 and TRBJ2-1; maybe TRBD2 (6 bases). CDR1 and CDR2 from the germline V gene are SGHRS and YFSETQ. The CDR3 is made up of 15 amino acids. Between the trimmed V and J ends, which lost 1 base and 2 bases, there was a span of 10 bases. The CDR3: CASSLRGGAYNEQFF. CDR3 bases: TGCGCCAGCAGCTTGAGGGGCGGGGCCTACAATGAGCAGTTCTTC.

The rearrangement uses TRBV4-2 and TRBJ2-7, with a tentative D call TRBD2 (6 bases). Trimming stripped 1 base from V and 5 bases from J, with 12 bases between. The length of the CDR3 is 14 residues. CDR1 and CDR2 from the germline V gene are LGHNA and YNFKEQ. This CDR3 is CASSQAQDYNEQYF. In DNA, the CDR3 is TGTGCCAGCAGCCAAGCACAGGACTACAACGAGCAGTACTTC.

The chain employs TRBV5-4 and TRBJ2-2; 7 bases match TRBD1. The germline V gene has CDR1 SGHNT and CDR2 YYREEE (reference sequence). The trim removed 0 bases at V and 5 bases at J, leaving 10 bases unmatched. The CDR3 length is 17 residues. The CDR3 sequence: CASSLEVVRGNTGELFF. CDR3 DNA: TGTGCCAGCAGCTTGGAGGTAGTCAGGGGGAATACCGGGGAGCTGTTTTTT.

The chain has TRBV11-1 and TRBJ2-2, with D possibly being TRBD2 (5 bases). The V end was cut by 2 bases, the J end by 1 base, with 5 bases between. Germline assignment: CDR1 SGHAT and CDR2 FQDESV (reference sequence). The CDR3 covers 14 residues. The CDR3 DNA reads TGTGCCAGCAGCTTACGGGGGAACACCGGGGAGCTGTTTTTT. Its protein product is CASSLRGNTGELFF.

The chain has TRBV7-3 and TRBJ2-2; 7 bases match TRBD2. Trimming cost V 5 bases and J 3 bases; bases outside gene matches: 6. CDR3 length: 15 amino acids. Germline V gene sequence: CDR1 SGHTA, CDR2 FQGTGA. The chain's CDR3 is CASSPAGRDTGELFF. The DNA for the CDR3 is TGTGCCAGCAGCCCGGCGGGGAGGGACACCGGGGAGCTGTTTTTT.

This clone was detected once. The J gene is TRBJ1-4, the V gene TRBV2; 9 nucleotides align to TRBD1. V shed 8 bases and J 7 bases; nucleotides not matched to a gene: 11. This CDR3 comprises 15 residues. CDR1 and CDR2 (germline): SNHLY, FYNNEI. The CDR3 DNA follows: TGTGCCAGCCGGGGTCCGGGACAGGGATTTGAAAAACTGTTTTTT. Translation gives CASRGPGQGFEKLFF.

The rearrangement links TRBV5-4 to TRBJ2-2, with TRBD1 matching over 11 bases. Looked up from germline, CDR1 is SGHNT and CDR2 is YYREEE (reference sequence). The J segment lost 2 bases and the V segment lost 3 bases, leaving 0 bases of the junction unmatched. This CDR3 region has 15 residues. CDR3 in amino acids: CASSWTGGNTGELFF. In nucleotides, the CDR3 is TGTGCCAGCAGCTGGACAGGGGGCAACACCGGGGAGCTGTTTTTT. Combining the CDR3 with reference TRBV5-4 and TRBJ2-2 gives the whole variable domain ETGVTQSPTHLIKTRGQQVTLRCSSQSGHNTVSWYQQALGQGPQFIFQYYREEENGRGNFPPRFSGLQFPNYSSELNVNALELDDSALYLCASSWTGGNTGELFFGEGSRLTVL.

The chain recombines TRBV5-1 with TRBJ2-2, with D possibly being TRBD1 (6 bases). The V and J ends lost 4 bases and 0 bases respectively, with 13 bases between them. This CDR3 region has 16 residues. The germline gives CDR1 SGHRS, CDR2 YFSETQ. The CDR3: CASSPGEFANTGELFF. CDR3 in DNA: TGCGCCAGCAGCCCAGGGGAGTTCGCGAACACCGGGGAGCTGTTTTTT.

This rearrangement joins TRBV12-5 to TRBJ2-7; D gene unclear. The V end was cut by 2 bases, the J end by 4 bases, with 12 bases between. The germline V gene encodes CDR1 LGHNT and CDR2 FRNRAP. There are 14 residues in the CDR3. The CDR3 region is CASGLNSKLYEQYF. In nucleotides, the CDR3 is TGTGCTAGTGGTTTGAATAGTAAGTTGTACGAGCAGTACTTC.

This rearrangement joins TRBV5-1 to TRBJ2-1; 8 bases are a match to TRBD1. In germline, CDR1 is SGHRS, CDR2 YFSETQ. V shed 4 bases and J 7 bases; nucleotides not matched to a gene: 13. The CDR3 has 16 amino acids. The chain's CDR3 is CASSGLDAGGINEQFF. The DNA of the CDR3 is TGCGCCAGCAGCGGCCTGGATGCAGGGGGCATTAATGAGCAGTTCTTC.

The CDR3 coding sequence is TGTGCCAGCAGTTACTCGAGTTCGGGACTTACCTACGAGCAGTACTTC. This sequence encodes CASSYSSSGLTYEQYF. The rearrangement links TRBV6-5 to TRBJ2-7, with D perhaps TRBD2 (6 bases). This CDR3 spans 16 amino acids. The V end lost 0 bases, the J end lost 2 bases, and 14 bases lay between the germline ends. Looked up from germline, CDR1 is MNHEY and CDR2 is SVGAGI.